The 20 T cell receptor beta chains reported below all come from one sample, sequenced in a study of T cells in Graves' hyperthyroidism and ophthalmopathy. What was amplified from RNA transcripts were TCR beta CDR3 regions. First-round RT-PCR with HTBI primers amplified the TCR CDR3 region. TCRdb passed the multiplex PCR reads through MiXCR, listing each CDR3 protein once. The sample gives around 280,000 distinct CDR3 sequences, roughly 15% of which show up once; 7.9% is in the top ten. Sequenced input: blood. The receptors stem from a woman aged 40 to 50 with Graves' hyperthyroidism.

J is TRBJ2-7 and V is TRBV27; TRBD1 is a possible D gene (6 bases). The V gene's germline CDR1 is MNHEY and CDR2 SMNVEV (reference sequence). V lost 5 bases to trimming and J lost 0 bases, with 23 bases between them. The length of the CDR3 is 18 residues. This CDR3 reads CASSTKRRTASSSYEQYF. The CDR3, as DNA: TGTGCCAGCAGTACCAAACGGCGGACAGCGTCAAGCTCCTACGAGCAGTACTTC.

This clonotype was observed many times. This chain links TRBV7-6 with TRBJ2-7, with 9 nucleotides matching TRBD1. Germline lookup yields CDR1 SGHVS and CDR2 FNYEAQ. CDR3 size: 15 residues. V shed 3 bases, J shed 0 bases, and the junction held 3 bases outside the gene matches. CDR3 sequence (DNA): TGTGCCAGCAGCTTGGGACAGGGTCTCTCCTACGAGCAGTACTTC. It specifies CASSLGQGLSYEQYF.

This clonotype was counted many times. The chain employs TRBV11-2 and TRBJ1-2; the match to TRBD1 covers 7 bases. The J segment lost 3 bases and the V segment lost 4 bases, leaving 2 bases of the junction unmatched. Per the germline V gene, CDR1 is SGHAT and CDR2 is FQNNGV. The CDR3 loop spans 13 amino acids. Written as DNA, the CDR3 is TGTGCCAGCAGCTCCGGGACAGACTATGGCTACACCTTC. It encodes CASSSGTDYGYTF. The entire variable domain, with the rest obtained from reference TRBV11-2 and TRBJ1-2, is as follows: EAGVAQSPRYKIIEKRQSVAFWCNPISGHATLYWYQQILGQGPKLLIQFQNNGVVDDSQLPKDRFSAERLKGVDSTLKIQPAKLEDSAVYLCASSSGTDYGYTFGSGTRLTVV.

This clonotype has ten or more counts. The chain is built from TRBV24-1 and TRBJ2-3; D not certain. Germline loops: CDR1 KGHDR, CDR2 SFDVKD. This CDR3 comprises 12 residues. Deletions cut 10 bases from V and 0 bases from J, with 7 bases between. CDR3 nucleotides: TGTGCCACGAAGGATAGCACAGATACGCAGTATTTT. Translated: CATKDSTDTQYF.

This clonotype was seen repeatedly, ten times or more. This sequence joins TRBV6-8 and TRBJ2-7; D possibly corresponds to TRBD2 (5 bases). Trimming shortened V by 4 bases and J by 2 bases, and 15 bases separated the two germline ends. The CDR3 is 15 amino acids. Looked up from germline, CDR1 is MNHGY and CDR2 is SAAAGT. CDR3: CASSFALTGTYEQYF. As DNA, the CDR3 is TGTGCCAGCAGTTTCGCACTGACGGGGACCTACGAGCAGTACTTC.

This clonotype has at least ten counts. This CDR3 is CASSEVGAGVGDEQFF. The CDR3 DNA reads as TGTGCCAGCAGTGAAGTCGGAGCGGGAGTCGGGGATGAGCAGTTCTTC. The V gene is TRBV6-1, the J gene TRBJ2-1, with TRBD2 matching over 8 bases. Germline V lookup: CDR1 MNHNS, CDR2 SASEGT. J gave up 8 bases and V 1 base, and 10 bases lay outside the gene matches. The CDR3 runs 16 residues.

In its sample, this clonotype was seen many times. The V call is TRBV27, the J call TRBJ2-4; 11 positions agree with TRBD1. Per germline, CDR1 MNHEY and CDR2 SMNVEV (reference sequence). J gave up 8 bases and V 6 bases, and 15 bases lay outside the gene matches. This CDR3 has 17 amino acids. The CDR3 nucleotides are TGTGCCAGCAGCCCAGGGACAGGGGGACTCGGCAGGGACATTCAGTACTTC. Protein product: CASSPGTGGLGRDIQYF.

In its sample, this clonotype was seen many times. This chain connects TRBV6-5 to TRBJ1-2; maybe TRBD1 (5 bases). This CDR3 has 16 amino acids. In germline, CDR1 is MNHEY, CDR2 SVGAGI. V was trimmed by 2 bases and J by 0 bases, leaving 13 bases between them. The CDR3 DNA sequence: TGTGCCAGCAGTTACGGGCAGGGAGTAACTAACTATGGCTACACCTTC. Translation gives CASSYGQGVTNYGYTF.

V usage is TRBV27 and J usage is TRBJ2-7; TRBD2 might be the D (6 bases). Trimming took 5 bases from V and 9 from J, leaving 20 bases between them. Germline CDR1 reads MNHEY; CDR2 reads SMNVEV (reference sequence). The CDR3 is 14 residues long. The CDR3: CASSPSTSSVSQYF. The CDR3, as DNA: TGTGCCAGCAGTCCCTCGACTAGTTCAGTCTCGCAGTACTTC.

The sample holds many counts of this clonotype. V usage is TRBV24-1 and J usage is TRBJ2-2, with D possibly being TRBD2 (6 bases). The germline CDR1 and CDR2 sequences are KGHDR and SFDVKD. V dropped 5 bases and J dropped 5 bases, with 8 bases sitting between them. The CDR3 loop spans 13 amino acids. CDR3 sequence: CATSVGGTGELFF. CDR3 DNA sequence: TGTGCCACCAGTGTCGGGGGTACCGGGGAGCTGTTTTTT.

Concerning this clonotype: This may come from a read error, since a much larger clone is one base off. The chain carries TRBV7-2 and TRBJ2-5, with TRBD2 matching 10 bases. CDR1 is SGHTA, CDR2 FQGNSA, per germline. V dropped 5 bases and J dropped 5; count of bases not matched to a gene: 14. The CDR3 sequence is 17 residues long. The CDR3 coding sequence is TGTGCCAGCAGCCCGATTAGCGGGAGGAACGTGGGTGAGACCCAGTACTTC. As protein: CASSPISGRNVGETQYF.

This clonotype has ten or more counts. V and J are TRBV11-2 and TRBJ2-7; D perhaps matches TRBD1 (6 bases). Germline V gene data show CDR1 as SGHAT and CDR2 as FQNNGV. The CDR3 runs 15 residues. Trimming removed 1 base at V and 3 bases at J, with 13 bases between. CDR3 in DNA: TGTGCCAGCAGCTTAGGGCAGGGGACGGGCTACGAGCAGTACTTC. Translating it yields CASSLGQGTGYEQYF.

This clonotype was seen ten or more times. The chain recombines TRBV7-3 with TRBJ2-1; TRBD2 might be the D (5 bases). The CDR3 totals 13 residues. Germline loops: CDR1 SGHTA, CDR2 FQGTGA. V was clipped by 5 bases and J by 9 bases, with 14 bases between them. CDR3 nucleotide sequence: TGTGCCAGCAGCCAAACACTAGATGCTGAGCAGTTCTTC. It encodes CASSQTLDAEQFF.

This clonotype has only a few counts. The gene calls are TRBV18 and TRBJ2-1; D gene uncertain. V lost 0 bases to trimming and J lost 1 base, with 7 bases between them. CDR1 KGHSH and CDR2 LQKENI come from the germline V gene. The CDR3 contains 15 residues. This chain's CDR3 is CASSPPQSSYNEQFF. In DNA, the CDR3 is TGTGCCAGCTCACCACCACAGAGTTCCTACAATGAGCAGTTCTTC. The entire variable domain, with the rest obtained from reference TRBV18 and TRBJ2-1, is as follows: NAGVMQNPRHLVRRRGQEARLRCSPMKGHSHVYWYRQLPEEGLKFMVYLQKENIIDESGMPKERFSAEFPKEGPSILRIQQVVRGDSAAYFCASSPPQSSYNEQFFGPGTRLTVL.

This clonotype was picked up many times. V and J are TRBV2 and TRBJ1-2; perhaps TRBD1 as D (6 bases). With 4 bases removed from V and 6 bases from J, the gap between germline ends came to 12 bases. CDR1 SNHLY and CDR2 FYNNEI come from the germline V gene. The CDR3 has 13 residues. CDR3 DNA sequence: TGTGCCAGCAGTGTTACAGGGCAGGATGGCTACACCTTC. It codes for CASSVTGQDGYTF. Using reference TRBV2 and TRBJ1-2 for the parts outside the CDR3, the full variable domain is EPEVTQTPSHQVTQMGQEVILRCVPISNHLYFYWYRQILGQKVEFLVSFYNNEISEKSEIFDDQFSVERPDGSNFTLKIRSTKLEDSAMYFCASSVTGQDGYTFGSGTRLTVV.

This clonotype appeared many times. The chain carries TRBV29-1 and TRBJ2-7; D ambiguous. Germline-derived CDR1 and CDR2 are SQVTM and ANQGSEA. This CDR3 is 13 amino acids long. The V end lost 0 bases, the J end lost 3 bases, and 9 bases lay between the germline ends. CDR3 sequence reads: CSVEDQDGYEQYF. CDR3 coding DNA: TGCAGCGTTGAAGACCAGGACGGCTACGAGCAGTACTTC.

This clonotype was counted only a few times. The V call is TRBV11-2, the J call TRBJ2-1; D uncertain. V lost 4 bases and J 8 bases, leaving 12 bases between the germline ends. Germline lookup yields CDR1 SGHAT and CDR2 FQNNGV. This CDR3 region has 13 residues. CDR3 in amino acids: CASSSLIGDEQFF. The CDR3 DNA is TGTGCCAGCAGCTCTCTGATCGGAGATGAGCAGTTCTTC.

This clonotype was seen ten or more times. CDR3 DNA: TGTGCCAGCAGCACCTCGGGACTGAACCAAGAGACCCAGTACTTC. This gives the protein CASSTSGLNQETQYF. The chain couples TRBV7-9 to TRBJ2-5, with a possible D match to TRBD2 (6 bases). CDR1 and CDR2 (germline): SEHNR, FQNEAQ (reference sequence). The CDR3 runs to 15 residues. V was cut by 5 bases and J by 0 bases, with 13 bases left in between.

The rearrangement links TRBV30 to TRBJ1-1, with D unresolved. The CDR3 has 13 amino acids. V lost 2 bases and J 0 bases, leaving 7 bases between the germline ends. Per germline, CDR1 GTSNPN and CDR2 SVGIG (reference sequence). In DNA, the CDR3 is TGTGCCTGGAGTTTTCAGTTGAACACTGAAGCTTTCTTT. Its translation is CAWSFQLNTEAFF.

This clonotype showed up just once. This may stem from a read error, because a much larger clone lies one nucleotide away. Given the absence of the conserved phenylalanine or tryptophan at the CDR3 end, a read error is likely. The CDR3 nucleotides are TGCAGTGCTAGAGCGGGACTAGGCGGGGAGACCCAGTACCTC. Protein sequence: CSARAGLGGETQYL. The chain has TRBV20-1 and TRBJ2-5, with 8 bases that match TRBD2. The germline V gene has CDR1 DFQATT and CDR2 SNEGSKA (reference sequence). This CDR3 is built from 14 residues. The J segment lost 5 bases and the V segment lost 1 base, leaving 6 bases of the junction unmatched.